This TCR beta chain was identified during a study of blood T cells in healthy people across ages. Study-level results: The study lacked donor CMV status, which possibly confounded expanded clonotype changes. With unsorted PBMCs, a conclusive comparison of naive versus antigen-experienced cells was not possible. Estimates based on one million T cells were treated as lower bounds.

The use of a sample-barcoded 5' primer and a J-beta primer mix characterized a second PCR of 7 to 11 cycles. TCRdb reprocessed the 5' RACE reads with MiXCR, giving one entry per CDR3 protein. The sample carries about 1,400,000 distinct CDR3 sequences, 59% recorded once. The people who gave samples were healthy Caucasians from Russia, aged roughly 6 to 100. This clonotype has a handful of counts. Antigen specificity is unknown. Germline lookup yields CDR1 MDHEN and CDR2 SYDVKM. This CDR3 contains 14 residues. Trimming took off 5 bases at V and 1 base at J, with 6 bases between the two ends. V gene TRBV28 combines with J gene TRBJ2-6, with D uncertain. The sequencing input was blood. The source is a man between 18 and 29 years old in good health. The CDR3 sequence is CASSRPSGANVLTF. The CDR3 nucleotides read TGTGCCAGCAGTAGACCTTCTGGGGCCAACGTCCTGACTTTC.